This T cell receptor (beta chain) came from a study of cytomegalovirus exposure and HLA in healthy donors. The CDR3 covers 14 residues. V was shortened by 7 bases and J by 4 bases, with 16 bases between the two germline ends. CDR1 and CDR2 (germline): MNHEY, SVGAGI. It was with 60 Vbeta and 13 Jbeta primers that the PCR ran. Data came from immunoSEQ multiplex PCR; TCRdb stores just in-frame clones and leaves some out. The sample data list some 110,000 clones. Healthy bone marrow donors made up the donor group. The TCR originated in a man in his late teens or twenties in good health and CMV-seronegative. Sequenced input: PBMCs. The genes are TRBV6-5 and TRBJ1-1; possibly TRBD1 for D (6 bases). CDR3 region: CASMKRGGGTEAFF. CDR3 coding DNA: TGTGCCAGCATGAAGCGGGGAGGGGGCACTGAAGCTTTCTTT.